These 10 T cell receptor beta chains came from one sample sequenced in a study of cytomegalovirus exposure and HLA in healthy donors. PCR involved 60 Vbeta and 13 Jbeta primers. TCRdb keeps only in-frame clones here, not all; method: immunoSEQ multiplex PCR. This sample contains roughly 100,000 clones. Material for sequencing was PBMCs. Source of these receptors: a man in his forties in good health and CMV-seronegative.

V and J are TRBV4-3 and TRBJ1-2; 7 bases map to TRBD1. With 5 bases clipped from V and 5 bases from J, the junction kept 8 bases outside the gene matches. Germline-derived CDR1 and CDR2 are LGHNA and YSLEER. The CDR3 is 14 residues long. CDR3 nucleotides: TGCGCCAGCAGCTTTAACAGGGGAGGTTATGGCTACACCTTC. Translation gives CASSFNRGGYGYTF.

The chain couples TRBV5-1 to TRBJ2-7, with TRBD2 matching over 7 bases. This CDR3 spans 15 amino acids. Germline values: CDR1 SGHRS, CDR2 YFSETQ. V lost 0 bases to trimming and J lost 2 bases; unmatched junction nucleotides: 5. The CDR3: CASSLGPSGPYEQYF. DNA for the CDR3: TGCGCCAGCAGCTTGGGGCCTAGCGGACCCTACGAGCAGTACTTC.

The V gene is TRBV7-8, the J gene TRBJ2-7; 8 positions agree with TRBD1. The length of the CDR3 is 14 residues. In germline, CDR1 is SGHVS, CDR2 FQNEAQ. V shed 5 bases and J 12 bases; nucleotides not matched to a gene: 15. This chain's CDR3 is CASSPGAGQDFGYF. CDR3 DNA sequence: TGTGCCAGCAGCCCTGGGGCGGGACAGGACTTCGGGTACTTC. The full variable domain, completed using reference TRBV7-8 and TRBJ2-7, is GAGVSQSPRYKVAKRGQDVALRCDPISGHVSLFWYQQALGQGPEFLTYFQNEAQLDKSGLPSDRFFAERPEGSVSTLKIQRTQQEDSAVYLCASSPGAGQDFGYFGPGTRLTVT.

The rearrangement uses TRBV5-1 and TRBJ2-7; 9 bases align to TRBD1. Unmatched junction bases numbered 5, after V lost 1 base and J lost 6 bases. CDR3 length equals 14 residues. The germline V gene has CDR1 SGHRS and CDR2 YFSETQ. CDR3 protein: CASSLSQGAREQYF. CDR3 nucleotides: TGCGCCAGCAGCTTGTCACAGGGGGCTCGCGAGCAGTACTTC.

CDR3 bases: TGTGCCAGCAGTGAAGGTAAATGGTTCGGCAAACGGGAAGCTGAAGCTTTCTTT. Protein product: CASSEGKWFGKREAEAFF. The chain employs TRBV6-1 and TRBJ1-1; D is undetermined. The CDR3 spans 18 residues. Germline assignment: CDR1 MNHNS and CDR2 SASEGT. Trimming removed 1 base from V and 6 bases from J, with 24 bases in between.

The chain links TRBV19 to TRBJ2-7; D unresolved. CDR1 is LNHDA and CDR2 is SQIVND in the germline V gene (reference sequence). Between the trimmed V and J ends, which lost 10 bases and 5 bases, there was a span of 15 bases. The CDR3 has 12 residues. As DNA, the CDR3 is TGTGCCACCTCAGGATCTGGGCACGAGCAGTACTTC. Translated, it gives CATSGSGHEQYF. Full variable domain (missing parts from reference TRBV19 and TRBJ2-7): DGGITQSPKYLFRKEGQNVTLSCEQNLNHDAMYWYRQDPGQGLRLIYYSQIVNDFQKGDIAEGYSVSREKKESFPLTVTSAQKNPTAFYLCATSGSGHEQYFGPGTRLTVT.

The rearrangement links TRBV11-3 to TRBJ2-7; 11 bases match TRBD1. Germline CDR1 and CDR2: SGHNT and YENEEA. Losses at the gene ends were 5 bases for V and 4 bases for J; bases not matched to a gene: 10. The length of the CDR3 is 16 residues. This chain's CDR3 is CASSLIRTGGSYEQYF. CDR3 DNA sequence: TGTGCCAGCAGCCTGATTCGGACAGGGGGCTCTTACGAGCAGTACTTC.

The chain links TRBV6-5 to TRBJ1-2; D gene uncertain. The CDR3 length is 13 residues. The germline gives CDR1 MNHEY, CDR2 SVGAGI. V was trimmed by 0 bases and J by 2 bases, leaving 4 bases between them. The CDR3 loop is CASSYSRNYGYTF. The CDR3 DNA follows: TGTGCCAGCAGTTACTCTCGGAACTATGGCTACACCTTC.

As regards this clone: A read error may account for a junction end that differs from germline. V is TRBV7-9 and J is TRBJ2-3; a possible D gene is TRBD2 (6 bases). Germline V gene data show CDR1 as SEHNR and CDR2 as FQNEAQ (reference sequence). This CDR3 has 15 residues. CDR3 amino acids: CAGSLAGRSTDTQYF. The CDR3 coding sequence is TGTGCCGGCAGCTTAGCAGGGAGGAGCACAGATACGCAGTATTTT.

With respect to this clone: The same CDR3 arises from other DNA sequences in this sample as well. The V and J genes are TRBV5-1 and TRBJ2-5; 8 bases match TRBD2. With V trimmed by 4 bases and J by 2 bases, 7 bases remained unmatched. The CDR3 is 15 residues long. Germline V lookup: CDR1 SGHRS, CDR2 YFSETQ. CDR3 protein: CASSLASGPQETQYF. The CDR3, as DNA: TGCGCCAGCAGCCTCGCTAGCGGGCCTCAAGAGACCCAGTACTTC.